The clone carrying this TCR beta chain was recorded a few times. Its cognate antigen is unknown. Germline V gene lookup returns CDR1 GTSNPN and CDR2 SVGIG (reference sequence). Deletions cut 4 bases from V and 6 bases from J, with 9 bases between. This CDR3 has 12 amino acids. The sample comes from a study of beta chain features in type 1 diabetes. Study-wide context: Patients did not differ from healthy donors in age, gender or cell yield. Study-wide points: Moderately but significantly shorter TCRB CDR3s were found in Type 1 diabetes patients in all four CD4+ subsets. When cDNA is sequenced, cells with high TCR expression could be over-represented.

As every portion of the isolated RNA was reverse transcribed, the sequencing read expressed TCRB transcripts. Naive, central memory and regulatory T cell samples yielded about 4 million reads on average. TCRdb's table, derived via immunoSEQ multiplex PCR, lists solely in-frame clones and lacks some. This sample has a few hundred thousand clones, with roughly 12% found just once. Markers CD45RO/CCR7/CD25/CD127/CD95/CD27 served to sort CD4+ naive, central memory, regulatory and stem cell-like memory cells. Material: naive CD4+ T cells from blood. The TCR originated in a woman between 18 and 29 years old with type 1 diabetes. The chain joins TRBV30 to TRBJ1-4; maybe TRBD1 (6 bases). CDR3 bases: TGTGCCTGGAACAGGGTTGATGAAAAACTGTTTTTT. Its protein product is CAWNRVDEKLFF.